These 31 T cell receptor beta chains originate from one sample sequenced in a study of CD8 T cells in Susac syndrome. A quantity of about 0.5 to 1 ug RNA underwent reverse transcription using random hexamers. MiXCR was run by TCRdb on the immunoSEQ multiplex PCR reads, yielding one entry per CDR3 protein. The profile shows approximately 150,000 distinct CDR3 sequences, approximately 93% of them singletons. Specimen: CD4+ T cells from PBMCs. These receptor sequences come from a human donor in good health.

The V call is TRBV24-1, the J call TRBJ2-3; 13 bases fit TRBD2. Germline V gene lookup returns CDR1 KGHDR and CDR2 SFDVKD. After removal of 6 bases from V and 3 bases from J, the junction contained 11 bases not matched to a gene. The CDR3 spans 18 residues. The CDR3 sequence: CATSSTGRTSGRTDTQYF. Here the CDR3 DNA reads TGTGCCACCAGTTCGACAGGGCGGACTAGCGGGAGAACAGATACGCAGTATTTT.

The rearrangement uses TRBV30 and TRBJ2-1, with 15 bases matching TRBD2. The CDR3 is 16 amino acids. Germline V gives CDR1 GTSNPN, CDR2 SVGIG (reference sequence). V lost 0 bases to trimming and J lost 9 bases; unmatched junction nucleotides: 6. The CDR3, as DNA: TGTGCCTGGAGTGTAAGGACTAGCGGGAGGGCCCGTGAGCAGTTCTTC. Amino acids: CAWSVRTSGRAREQFF.

This sequence joins TRBV28 and TRBJ2-3; TRBD2 aligns across 11 bases. Germline CDR1 is MDHEN and CDR2 is SYDVKM. With V trimmed by 2 bases and J by 2 bases, 9 bases remained unmatched. This CDR3 has 18 amino acids. The CDR3 DNA reads TGTGCCAGCAGTTTAGGAACTAGCGGGAGTTTTTACACAGATACGCAGTATTTT. Its protein is CASSLGTSGSFYTDTQYF. Combining the CDR3 with reference TRBV28 and TRBJ2-3 gives the whole variable domain DVKVTQSSRYLVKRTGEKVFLECVQDMDHENMFWYRQDPGLGLRLIYFSYDVKMKEKGDIPEGYSVSREKKERFSLILESASTNQTSMYLCASSLGTSGSFYTDTQYFGPGTRLTVL.

This chain links TRBV29-1 with TRBJ2-5, with D maybe TRBD2 (6 bases). Trimming shortened V by 8 bases and J by 2 bases, and 18 bases separated the two germline ends. This CDR3 is built from 14 residues. CDR1 is SQVTM, CDR2 ANQGSEA, per germline. The CDR3 spells CSTQGVGGQETQYF. As DNA, the CDR3 is TGCAGCACCCAAGGGGTGGGGGGACAAGAGACCCAGTACTTC.

This clonotype has more than one count but fewer than ten. This chain links TRBV7-9 with TRBJ2-3; weak D call: TRBD1 (5 bases). V shed 1 base and J shed 0 bases, with 8 bases lying between them. Germline V CDR1 and CDR2: SEHNR, FQNEAQ (reference sequence). The CDR3 is made up of 15 amino acids. The CDR3 DNA follows: TGTGCCAGCAGCTTAGTCGCAGGGAGCACAGATACGCAGTATTTT. It is translated as CASSLVAGSTDTQYF.

CDR3 nucleotide sequence: TGTGCCAGCTCACCGAGTCAATATTCGACTGAAGCTTTCTTT. This codes for CASSPSQYSTEAFF. The rearrangement joins TRBV18 to TRBJ1-1; D is undetermined. Germline-derived CDR1 and CDR2 are KGHSH and LQKENI. CDR3 length: 14 residues. The ends were cut back, 3 bases at V and 5 bases at J, with 13 bases in the middle.

The chain's CDR3 is CASRGDIPLDKLFF. In nucleotides, the CDR3 is TGTGCCAGCAGGGGGGACATCCCTCTGGATAAACTGTTTTTT. The rearrangement links TRBV2 to TRBJ1-4; D is possibly TRBD1 (6 bases). The V gene lost 6 bases and the J gene lost 11 bases, with 19 bases spanning the gap. Per germline, CDR1 SNHLY and CDR2 FYNNEI. The CDR3 covers 14 residues.

This CDR3 reads CASSPSGWVGASGANVLTF. For the CDR3, the DNA is TGTGCCAGCAGCCCCAGTGGGTGGGTGGGGGCCTCTGGGGCCAACGTCCTGACTTTC. The chain joins TRBV11-2 to TRBJ2-6; D may be TRBD1 (6 bases). The CDR3 totals 19 residues. With 5 bases removed from V and 0 bases from J, the gap between germline ends came to 20 bases. Germline V gene lookup returns CDR1 SGHAT and CDR2 FQNNGV. Combining the CDR3 with reference TRBV11-2 and TRBJ2-6 gives the whole variable domain EAGVAQSPRYKIIEKRQSVAFWCNPISGHATLYWYQQILGQGPKLLIQFQNNGVVDDSQLPKDRFSAERLKGVDSTLKIQPAKLEDSAVYLCASSPSGWVGASGANVLTFGAGSRLTVL.

This clonotype was seen a single time. This rearrangement joins TRBV20-1 to TRBJ1-3; D remains ambiguous. This CDR3 has 15 amino acids. Germline V lookup: CDR1 DFQATT, CDR2 SNEGSKA (reference sequence). The V end was cut by 5 bases, the J end by 0 bases, with 14 bases between. CDR3 in amino acids: CSAGRRSGSGNTIYF. The CDR3 DNA sequence: TGCAGTGCTGGAAGACGGTCGGGCTCTGGAAACACCATATATTTT.

This chain uses TRBV23-1 with TRBJ2-7, with TRBD1 matching over 7 bases. TRBV23-1 has ORF status, its function being uncertain. The CDR3 is 15 amino acids. The V and J ends lost 0 bases and 4 bases, in that order; junction bases with no gene match: 6. In nucleotides, the CDR3 is TGCGCCAGCAGTCAATCGGGGACAGCTAGGTACGAGCAGTACTTC. Residues: CASSQSGTARYEQYF.

The V and J genes are TRBV18 and TRBJ1-3; no definite D call. Trimming took off 2 bases at V and 0 bases at J, with 8 bases between the two ends. The CDR3 sequence is 15 residues long. Germline V gives CDR1 KGHSH, CDR2 LQKENI. The CDR3 spells CASSPGTNSGNTIYF. In DNA form, the CDR3 reads TGTGCCAGCTCACCAGGAACGAACTCTGGAAACACCATATATTTT.

The genes are TRBV9 and TRBJ2-2; D is perhaps TRBD2 (6 bases). The length of the CDR3 is 16 residues. Looked up from germline, CDR1 is SGDLS and CDR2 is YYNGEE. V lost 0 bases to trimming and J lost 0 bases, with 9 bases between them. The CDR3 sequence: CASSVGSGANTGELFF. DNA for the CDR3: TGTGCCAGCAGCGTAGGGTCGGGGGCGAACACCGGGGAGCTGTTTTTT.

This chain joins TRBV19 and TRBJ1-5; D remains unclear. V dropped 7 bases and J dropped 9 bases, with 16 bases sitting between them. CDR1 LNHDA and CDR2 SQIVND come from the germline V gene (reference sequence). This CDR3 is 13 amino acids long. The CDR3 spells CASKEHPGSPQHF. The CDR3 DNA reads as TGTGCCAGTAAGGAGCACCCGGGTTCGCCCCAGCATTTT. Combining the CDR3 with reference TRBV19 and TRBJ1-5 gives the whole variable domain DGGITQSPKYLFRKEGQNVTLSCEQNLNHDAMYWYRQDPGQGLRLIYYSQIVNDFQKGDIAEGYSVSREKKESFPLTVTSAQKNPTAFYLCASKEHPGSPQHFGDGTRLSIL.

The chain employs TRBV5-1 and TRBJ2-7; D unclear. The V end was cut by 2 bases, the J end by 3 bases, with 9 bases between. CDR3 length equals 13 residues. Germline-derived CDR1 and CDR2 are SGHRS and YFSETQ. In DNA, the CDR3 is TGCGCCAGCAGCTTAACCGGAGACTACGAGCAGTACTTC. Translated, it gives CASSLTGDYEQYF.

This rearrangement joins TRBV28 to TRBJ2-1, with 8 bases lining up with TRBD1. The CDR3 runs 15 residues. J gave up 6 bases and V 5 bases, and 9 bases lay outside the gene matches. Per germline, CDR1 MDHEN and CDR2 SYDVKM. This CDR3 reads CASSPPGGAFNEQFF. In DNA, the CDR3 is TGTGCCAGCAGTCCCCCAGGGGGCGCGTTCAATGAGCAGTTCTTC.

The genes are TRBV20-1 and TRBJ1-2, with D perhaps TRBD1 (6 bases). Germline-derived CDR1 and CDR2 are DFQATT and SNEGSKA (reference sequence). This CDR3 has 13 residues. V gave up 5 bases and J gave up 9 bases, with 19 bases separating them. The CDR3 here is CSAPSQGIKSYTF. The CDR3 DNA is TGCAGTGCTCCTTCACAGGGTATTAAGAGCTACACCTTC.

The rearrangement uses TRBV5-4 and TRBJ1-1, with TRBD1 matching 8 bases. The CDR3 spans 13 residues. The ends lost 0 bases at V and 8 bases at J; junction bases unmatched: 3. Germline V gene sequence: CDR1 SGHNT, CDR2 YYREEE (reference sequence). DNA for the CDR3: TGTGCCAGCAGCTTGGGCCGGGACAGGGAAGCTTTCTTT. It encodes CASSLGRDREAFF.

This clonotype was seen just once. The chain carries TRBV5-1 and TRBJ1-1; D not certain. V shed 4 bases and J shed 3 bases, with 13 bases lying between them. This CDR3 contains 14 residues. Germline values: CDR1 SGHRS, CDR2 YFSETQ. The CDR3 bases are TGCGCCAGCAGCAGAGATAATTCGGACACTGAAGCTTTCTTT. Its translation: CASSRDNSDTEAFF.

This rearrangement joins TRBV20-1 to TRBJ2-1, with D perhaps TRBD2 (6 bases). This CDR3 has 15 residues. Germline loops: CDR1 DFQATT, CDR2 SNEGSKA (reference sequence). V was trimmed by 0 bases and J by 12 bases, leaving 21 bases between them. CDR3 DNA sequence: TGCAGTGCTAGAGATCCCAGTAGCGGCCATCGTGGGCAGTTCTTC. This codes for CSARDPSSGHRGQFF.

The rearrangement uses TRBV5-4 and TRBJ2-5, with a weak D call TRBD1 (6 bases). The CDR3 runs 14 residues. Trimming removed 2 bases at V and 1 base at J, with 9 bases between. Germline CDR1 and CDR2: SGHNT and YYREEE (reference sequence). In DNA form, the CDR3 reads TGTGCCAGCAGCTTTCAGGGGTTCCAAGAGACCCAGTACTTC. Translating it yields CASSFQGFQETQYF.

V is TRBV7-3 and J is TRBJ2-1, with a possible D match to TRBD1 (6 bases). This CDR3 contains 13 residues. V was shortened by 3 bases and J by 11 bases, with 14 bases between the two germline ends. Looked up from germline, CDR1 is SGHTA and CDR2 is FQGTGA. Written as DNA, the CDR3 is TGTGCCAGCAGCTTCAGTGGGGGCGGCAAGCAGTTCTTC. Translation: CASSFSGGGKQFF.

V gene TRBV5-1 combines with J gene TRBJ2-1; 12 nucleotides line up with TRBD2. The CDR3 is 15 residues long. The germline V gene has CDR1 SGHRS and CDR2 YFSETQ. With 4 bases clipped from V and 4 bases from J, the junction kept 3 bases outside the gene matches. In DNA, the CDR3 is TGCGCCAGCAGCCTTACTAGCGGGAGGTACAATGAGCAGTTCTTC. It translates to CASSLTSGRYNEQFF. The variable domain in full, with the rest retrieved from reference TRBV5-1 and TRBJ2-1, is KAGVTQTPRYLIKTRGQQVTLSCSPISGHRSVSWYQQTPGQGLQFLFEYFSETQRNKGNFPGRFSGRQFSNSRSEMNVSTLELGDSALYLCASSLTSGRYNEQFFGPGTRLTVL.

This rearrangement joins TRBV6-1 to TRBJ2-7; maybe TRBD1 (6 bases). Germline loops: CDR1 MNHNS, CDR2 SASEGT. The CDR3 spans 14 residues. The ends were cut back, 4 bases at V and 3 bases at J, with 13 bases in the middle. CDR3 protein: CASSATGFYYEQYF. The CDR3 coding sequence is TGTGCCAGCAGTGCGACAGGTTTTTACTACGAGCAGTACTTC.

CDR3 amino acids: CASTILGPPVGEQYF. The CDR3 DNA is TGTGCCAGCACGATTTTAGGCCCTCCCGTCGGGGAGCAGTACTTC. This chain connects TRBV18 to TRBJ2-7, with unresolved D. Germline values: CDR1 KGHSH, CDR2 LQKENI. Trimming pared 8 bases from V and 7 bases from J, leaving 24 bases between. The CDR3 sequence is 15 residues long. The full variable domain, with the rest looked up from reference TRBV18 and TRBJ2-7, is NAGVMQNPRHLVRRRGQEARLRCSPMKGHSHVYWYRQLPEEGLKFMVYLQKENIIDESGMPKERFSAEFPKEGPSILRIQQVVRGDSAAYFCASTILGPPVGEQYFGPGTRLTVT.

The J gene is TRBJ1-1, the V gene TRBV5-1; D is unclear. The CDR3 is 16 amino acids. Trimming removed 0 bases from V and 11 bases from J, with 23 bases in between. Germline CDR1 SGHRS, CDR2 YFSETQ. The chain's CDR3 is CASSLEPFGNRVGAFF. The CDR3 DNA reads TGCGCCAGCAGCTTGGAACCGTTTGGGAATAGAGTGGGCGCTTTCTTT.

V gene TRBV5-1 combines with J gene TRBJ1-5; no clear D. V was trimmed by 0 bases and J by 7 bases, leaving 8 bases between them. From germline, CDR1 is SGHRS and CDR2 YFSETQ. The CDR3 sequence is 13 residues long. The CDR3, as DNA: TGCGCCAGCAGCTTGGACCCTCGCCAGCCCCAGCATTTT. It encodes CASSLDPRQPQHF.

The rearrangement links TRBV27 to TRBJ2-5; TRBD1 agrees at 7 bases. The CDR3 covers 15 residues. Unmatched junction bases numbered 9, after V lost 5 bases and J lost 3 bases. Germline-derived CDR1 and CDR2 are MNHEY and SMNVEV (reference sequence). CDR3 DNA sequence: TGTGCCAGCAGTCAATTACCGGGACAGAAAGAGACCCAGTACTTC. Translated, it gives CASSQLPGQKETQYF.

This sequence joins TRBV2 and TRBJ2-3, with unresolved D. Germline values: CDR1 SNHLY, CDR2 FYNNEI. This CDR3 has 13 amino acids. The V end lost 6 bases, the J end lost 1 base, and 8 bases lay between the germline ends. The CDR3, as DNA: TGTGCCAGCAGAGGCAAGGGCACAGATACGCAGTATTTT. Protein product: CASRGKGTDTQYF.

This clonotype was picked up a small number of times. The chain has TRBV11-2 and TRBJ2-5; either TRBD1 or TRBD2 may supply D (5 bases each). Trimming removed 3 bases from V and 6 bases from J, with 5 bases in between. The V gene's germline CDR1 is SGHAT and CDR2 FQNNGV. The CDR3 spans 11 residues. CDR3 in DNA: TGTGCCAGCAGCTTGGGACAGACCCAGTACTTC. Protein: CASSLGQTQYF.

This sequence joins TRBV12-5 and TRBJ2-1, with TRBD2 matching 14 bases. The CDR3 is made up of 15 amino acids. CDR1 and CDR2 (germline): LGHNT, FRNRAP. V trimming: 1 base; J trimming: 9 bases; junction bases outside the gene matches: 2. Here the CDR3 DNA reads TGTGCTAGTGGTTTGGGACTAGCGGGAGGGAGTGAGCAGTTCTTC. Protein product: CASGLGLAGGSEQFF.

This chain joins TRBV10-3 and TRBJ2-4; 10 positions match TRBD2. Germline CDR1 and CDR2: ENHRY and SYGVKD. The trim removed 3 bases at V and 3 bases at J, leaving 8 bases unmatched. The CDR3 spans 17 residues. DNA of the CDR3: TGTGCCATCAGTGAAGGAGCGGGAGGGCCTGTCAAAAACATTCAGTACTTC. Protein product: CAISEGAGGPVKNIQYF.